This record concerns one T cell receptor beta chain sequence. CDR3 length: 14 amino acids. This entry comes from a study of blood T cell repertoires in COVID-19. In the study overall: Some COVID-19 samples were acute and others convalescent; all came from the United States, Italy and Spain. Nucleic acid was either cDNA or gDNA, and it came from T cells, B-cell-depleted T cells, or PBMCs.

Per the original data handling: Reference gene primer amplification yielded estimated nucleated cell counts. The table came from immunoSEQ multiplex PCR; TCRdb's copy has only in-frame clones and leaves some out. V and J calls plus clone size are reproduced from that table; the DNA served to infer D and trimming. The repertoire holds just under 85,000 clones, with 83% as singletons. The sequencing sample was made of peripheral blood. This TCR came from a woman aged 80 or over with acute or convalescent COVID-19. V usage is TRBV21-1 and J usage is TRBJ1-3. TRBV21-1 constitutes a pseudogene. DNA for the CDR3: TGTGCCAGCAGAAGGGAGGAGAAGGGAAACACCATATATTTT. Protein: CASRREEKGNTIYF.